The 16 T cell receptor beta chains below were found in one sample sequenced in a study of T-cell memory formation after mild COVID-19. Using its own MiXCR run on the 5' RACE reads, TCRdb lists one record per CDR3 protein. The data contain tens of thousands of distinct CDR3 sequences, approximately 16% of them seen just once; the ten biggest clones take up roughly a third. The sample comprised PBMCs or a T cell subset sorted from them (not recorded which). These receptors all stem from an adult woman who had mild COVID-19 (a few samples of this study predate the infection). Cell type and time point are not known.

This clonotype has just a few counts. The rearrangement links TRBV11-2 to TRBJ2-1; the D is unclear. This CDR3 region has 13 residues. V lost 1 base to trimming and J lost 7 bases, with 8 bases between them. Germline V gene lookup returns CDR1 SGHAT and CDR2 FQNNGV. The CDR3 nucleotides are TGTGCCAGCAGCTTAGTTTGGTATAATGAGCAGTTCTTC. As protein: CASSLVWYNEQFF. The whole variable domain, remainder taken from reference TRBV11-2 and TRBJ2-1, is EAGVAQSPRYKIIEKRQSVAFWCNPISGHATLYWYQQILGQGPKLLIQFQNNGVVDDSQLPKDRFSAERLKGVDSTLKIQPAKLEDSAVYLCASSLVWYNEQFFGPGTRLTVL.

V gene TRBV14 combines with J gene TRBJ2-3; D gene ambiguous. Germline V gives CDR1 SGHDN, CDR2 FVKESK. This CDR3 spans 14 amino acids. V lost 5 bases, J lost 7 bases, and 16 bases lay in between. The CDR3 sequence: CASSVPGMGNTQYF. The DNA of the CDR3 is TGTGCCAGCAGCGTACCGGGCATGGGAAATACGCAGTATTTT.

This clonotype was observed many times. This chain connects TRBV7-2 to TRBJ2-1, with D perhaps TRBD1 (5 bases). V lost 5 bases, J lost 5 bases, and 19 bases lay in between. CDR1 SGHTA and CDR2 FQGNSA come from the germline V gene. This CDR3 has 16 residues. This chain's CDR3 is CASSAVLLGRDNEQFF. Written as DNA, the CDR3 is TGTGCCAGCAGCGCCGTGTTACTGGGCAGGGACAATGAGCAGTTCTTC.

This chain joins TRBV7-9 and TRBJ1-1; D is unresolved. The CDR3 totals 12 residues. Trimming pared 5 bases from V and 4 bases from J, leaving 8 bases between. Germline V gene lookup returns CDR1 SEHNR and CDR2 FQNEAQ (reference sequence). The CDR3 region has the DNA TGTGCCAGCAGCCCTGTCAGCACTGAAGCTTTCTTT. Protein sequence: CASSPVSTEAFF.

This clonotype was observed a few times. The chain carries TRBV29-1 and TRBJ1-1; D is uncertain. The CDR3 has 12 residues. V dropped 4 bases and J dropped 0 bases, with 6 bases sitting between them. The V gene's germline CDR1 is SQVTM and CDR2 ANQGSEA. The CDR3 loop is CSVVSLNTEAFF. In DNA form, the CDR3 reads TGCAGCGTTGTGTCATTGAACACTGAAGCTTTCTTT. Drawing the rest from reference TRBV29-1 and TRBJ1-1, the complete variable domain is SAVISQKPSRDICQRGTSLTIQCQVDSQVTMMFWYRQQPGQSLTLIATANQGSEATYESGFVIDKFPISRPNLTFSTLTVSNMSPEDSSIYLCSVVSLNTEAFFGQGTRLTVV.

J is TRBJ2-3 and V is TRBV19; D is possibly TRBD2 (6 bases). Trimming removed 5 bases from V and 1 base from J, with 13 bases in between. This CDR3 spans 15 amino acids. Germline V gene lookup returns CDR1 LNHDA and CDR2 SQIVND (reference sequence). As DNA, the CDR3 is TGTGCCAGTAGTTGGGTACCTAGCGGCACAGATACGCAGTATTTT. Its translation: CASSWVPSGTDTQYF.

The chain combines TRBV24-1 with TRBJ1-5; D is uncertain. The V end lost 10 bases, the J end lost 7 bases, and 13 bases lay between the germline ends. The CDR3 extends over 12 amino acids. CDR1 and CDR2 (germline): KGHDR, SFDVKD. This CDR3 is CATSQGEQPQHF. DNA for the CDR3: TGTGCCACGTCCCAAGGTGAGCAGCCCCAGCATTTT.

The V gene is TRBV12-3 or TRBV12-4, the J gene TRBJ1-5; a weak D match, TRBD1 (5 bases). This CDR3 contains 15 residues. Trimming took 5 bases from V and 2 from J, leaving 13 bases between them. The CDR3 spells CASSPAGGGNQPQHF. The CDR3 DNA reads as TGTGCCAGCAGTCCCGCGGGGGGGGGCAATCAGCCCCAGCATTTT.

The chain links TRBV6-6 to TRBJ2-3; TRBD2 matches at 8 bases. Unmatched junction bases numbered 8, after V lost 4 bases and J lost 2 bases. Germline CDR1 is MNHNY and CDR2 is SVGAGI (reference sequence). This CDR3 region has 16 residues. The CDR3 sequence: CASSSILAADTDTQYF. Written as DNA, the CDR3 is TGTGCCAGCAGTTCCATACTAGCGGCCGACACAGATACGCAGTATTTT.

In this sample, this clonotype turned up a few times. The chain links TRBV20-1 to TRBJ2-2; 7 bases are a match to TRBD1. Germline trimming cut 2 bases from V and 3 bases from J; bases unmatched to any gene: 0. Germline CDR1 reads DFQATT; CDR2 reads SNEGSKA (reference sequence). CDR3 length: 13 amino acids. DNA of the CDR3: TGCAGTGCTAGACAGGGGGACACCGGGGAGCTGTTTTTT. Amino acid sequence: CSARQGDTGELFF.

The chain combines TRBV5-1 with TRBJ1-6; 9 nucleotides agree with TRBD1. V lost 0 bases to trimming and J lost 7 bases; unmatched junction nucleotides: 2. This CDR3 region has 15 residues. CDR1 and CDR2 from the germline V gene are SGHRS and YFSETQ. Here the CDR3 reads CASSLDGTGNSPLHF. The CDR3 bases are TGCGCCAGCAGCTTGGATGGGACAGGGAATTCACCCCTCCACTTT.

This chain joins TRBV27 and TRBJ2-5; 7 nucleotides align to TRBD2. Germline CDR1 reads MNHEY; CDR2 reads SMNVEV (reference sequence). The CDR3 covers 15 residues. The V gene end was trimmed by 1 base and the J gene end by 0 bases; junction bases not matched to a gene: 2. CDR3 sequence (DNA): TGTGCCAGCAGTTTATTACGGGGGGACCAAGAGACCCAGTACTTC. Protein sequence: CASSLLRGDQETQYF.

The rearrangement uses TRBV7-8 and TRBJ1-2; tentatively, D is TRBD1 (5 bases). There are 13 residues in the CDR3. With 5 bases removed from V and 4 bases from J, the gap between germline ends came to 11 bases. CDR1 SGHVS and CDR2 FQNEAQ come from the germline V gene. Here the CDR3 reads CASSPPGLYGYTF. DNA of the CDR3: TGTGCCAGCAGCCCCCCAGGGCTCTATGGCTACACCTTC.

This clonotype was seen only a few times. The chain is built from TRBV20-1 and TRBJ2-7; D is unclear. The germline V and J ends were trimmed by 3 bases and 0 bases, with 18 bases remaining between them. The CDR3 contains 16 residues. The germline V gene encodes CDR1 DFQATT and CDR2 SNEGSKA (reference sequence). The CDR3 sequence: CSASSEFGRSSYEQYF. The DNA for the CDR3 is TGCAGTGCTAGTTCTGAATTTGGACGGAGCTCCTACGAGCAGTACTTC.

This clonotype was observed a few times. The genes are TRBV15 and TRBJ2-7, with D uncertain. V lost 8 bases and J 5 bases, leaving 19 bases between the germline ends. This CDR3 comprises 14 residues. Per the germline V gene, CDR1 is LNHNV and CDR2 is YYDKDF (reference sequence). CDR3 amino acids: CATQTEPLKDEQYF. Written as DNA, the CDR3 is TGTGCCACCCAAACAGAACCCCTGAAGGACGAGCAGTACTTC. Full variable domain (missing parts from reference TRBV15 and TRBJ2-7): DAMVIQNPRYQVTQFGKPVTLSCSQTLNHNVMYWYQQKSSQAPKLLFHYYDKDFNNEADTPDNFQSRRPNTSFCFLDIRSPGLGDTAMYLCATQTEPLKDEQYFGPGTRLTVT.

The V call is TRBV4-1, the J call TRBJ1-2; D is perhaps TRBD1 (6 bases). In germline, CDR1 is MGHRA, CDR2 YSYEKL. This CDR3 is 16 amino acids long. Trimming left V 4 bases short and J 2 bases short, with 17 bases between. CDR3 coding DNA: TGCGCCAGCAGCCCACTCGGAAGGGGGGAGAACTATGGCTACACCTTC. It yields the protein CASSPLGRGENYGYTF.